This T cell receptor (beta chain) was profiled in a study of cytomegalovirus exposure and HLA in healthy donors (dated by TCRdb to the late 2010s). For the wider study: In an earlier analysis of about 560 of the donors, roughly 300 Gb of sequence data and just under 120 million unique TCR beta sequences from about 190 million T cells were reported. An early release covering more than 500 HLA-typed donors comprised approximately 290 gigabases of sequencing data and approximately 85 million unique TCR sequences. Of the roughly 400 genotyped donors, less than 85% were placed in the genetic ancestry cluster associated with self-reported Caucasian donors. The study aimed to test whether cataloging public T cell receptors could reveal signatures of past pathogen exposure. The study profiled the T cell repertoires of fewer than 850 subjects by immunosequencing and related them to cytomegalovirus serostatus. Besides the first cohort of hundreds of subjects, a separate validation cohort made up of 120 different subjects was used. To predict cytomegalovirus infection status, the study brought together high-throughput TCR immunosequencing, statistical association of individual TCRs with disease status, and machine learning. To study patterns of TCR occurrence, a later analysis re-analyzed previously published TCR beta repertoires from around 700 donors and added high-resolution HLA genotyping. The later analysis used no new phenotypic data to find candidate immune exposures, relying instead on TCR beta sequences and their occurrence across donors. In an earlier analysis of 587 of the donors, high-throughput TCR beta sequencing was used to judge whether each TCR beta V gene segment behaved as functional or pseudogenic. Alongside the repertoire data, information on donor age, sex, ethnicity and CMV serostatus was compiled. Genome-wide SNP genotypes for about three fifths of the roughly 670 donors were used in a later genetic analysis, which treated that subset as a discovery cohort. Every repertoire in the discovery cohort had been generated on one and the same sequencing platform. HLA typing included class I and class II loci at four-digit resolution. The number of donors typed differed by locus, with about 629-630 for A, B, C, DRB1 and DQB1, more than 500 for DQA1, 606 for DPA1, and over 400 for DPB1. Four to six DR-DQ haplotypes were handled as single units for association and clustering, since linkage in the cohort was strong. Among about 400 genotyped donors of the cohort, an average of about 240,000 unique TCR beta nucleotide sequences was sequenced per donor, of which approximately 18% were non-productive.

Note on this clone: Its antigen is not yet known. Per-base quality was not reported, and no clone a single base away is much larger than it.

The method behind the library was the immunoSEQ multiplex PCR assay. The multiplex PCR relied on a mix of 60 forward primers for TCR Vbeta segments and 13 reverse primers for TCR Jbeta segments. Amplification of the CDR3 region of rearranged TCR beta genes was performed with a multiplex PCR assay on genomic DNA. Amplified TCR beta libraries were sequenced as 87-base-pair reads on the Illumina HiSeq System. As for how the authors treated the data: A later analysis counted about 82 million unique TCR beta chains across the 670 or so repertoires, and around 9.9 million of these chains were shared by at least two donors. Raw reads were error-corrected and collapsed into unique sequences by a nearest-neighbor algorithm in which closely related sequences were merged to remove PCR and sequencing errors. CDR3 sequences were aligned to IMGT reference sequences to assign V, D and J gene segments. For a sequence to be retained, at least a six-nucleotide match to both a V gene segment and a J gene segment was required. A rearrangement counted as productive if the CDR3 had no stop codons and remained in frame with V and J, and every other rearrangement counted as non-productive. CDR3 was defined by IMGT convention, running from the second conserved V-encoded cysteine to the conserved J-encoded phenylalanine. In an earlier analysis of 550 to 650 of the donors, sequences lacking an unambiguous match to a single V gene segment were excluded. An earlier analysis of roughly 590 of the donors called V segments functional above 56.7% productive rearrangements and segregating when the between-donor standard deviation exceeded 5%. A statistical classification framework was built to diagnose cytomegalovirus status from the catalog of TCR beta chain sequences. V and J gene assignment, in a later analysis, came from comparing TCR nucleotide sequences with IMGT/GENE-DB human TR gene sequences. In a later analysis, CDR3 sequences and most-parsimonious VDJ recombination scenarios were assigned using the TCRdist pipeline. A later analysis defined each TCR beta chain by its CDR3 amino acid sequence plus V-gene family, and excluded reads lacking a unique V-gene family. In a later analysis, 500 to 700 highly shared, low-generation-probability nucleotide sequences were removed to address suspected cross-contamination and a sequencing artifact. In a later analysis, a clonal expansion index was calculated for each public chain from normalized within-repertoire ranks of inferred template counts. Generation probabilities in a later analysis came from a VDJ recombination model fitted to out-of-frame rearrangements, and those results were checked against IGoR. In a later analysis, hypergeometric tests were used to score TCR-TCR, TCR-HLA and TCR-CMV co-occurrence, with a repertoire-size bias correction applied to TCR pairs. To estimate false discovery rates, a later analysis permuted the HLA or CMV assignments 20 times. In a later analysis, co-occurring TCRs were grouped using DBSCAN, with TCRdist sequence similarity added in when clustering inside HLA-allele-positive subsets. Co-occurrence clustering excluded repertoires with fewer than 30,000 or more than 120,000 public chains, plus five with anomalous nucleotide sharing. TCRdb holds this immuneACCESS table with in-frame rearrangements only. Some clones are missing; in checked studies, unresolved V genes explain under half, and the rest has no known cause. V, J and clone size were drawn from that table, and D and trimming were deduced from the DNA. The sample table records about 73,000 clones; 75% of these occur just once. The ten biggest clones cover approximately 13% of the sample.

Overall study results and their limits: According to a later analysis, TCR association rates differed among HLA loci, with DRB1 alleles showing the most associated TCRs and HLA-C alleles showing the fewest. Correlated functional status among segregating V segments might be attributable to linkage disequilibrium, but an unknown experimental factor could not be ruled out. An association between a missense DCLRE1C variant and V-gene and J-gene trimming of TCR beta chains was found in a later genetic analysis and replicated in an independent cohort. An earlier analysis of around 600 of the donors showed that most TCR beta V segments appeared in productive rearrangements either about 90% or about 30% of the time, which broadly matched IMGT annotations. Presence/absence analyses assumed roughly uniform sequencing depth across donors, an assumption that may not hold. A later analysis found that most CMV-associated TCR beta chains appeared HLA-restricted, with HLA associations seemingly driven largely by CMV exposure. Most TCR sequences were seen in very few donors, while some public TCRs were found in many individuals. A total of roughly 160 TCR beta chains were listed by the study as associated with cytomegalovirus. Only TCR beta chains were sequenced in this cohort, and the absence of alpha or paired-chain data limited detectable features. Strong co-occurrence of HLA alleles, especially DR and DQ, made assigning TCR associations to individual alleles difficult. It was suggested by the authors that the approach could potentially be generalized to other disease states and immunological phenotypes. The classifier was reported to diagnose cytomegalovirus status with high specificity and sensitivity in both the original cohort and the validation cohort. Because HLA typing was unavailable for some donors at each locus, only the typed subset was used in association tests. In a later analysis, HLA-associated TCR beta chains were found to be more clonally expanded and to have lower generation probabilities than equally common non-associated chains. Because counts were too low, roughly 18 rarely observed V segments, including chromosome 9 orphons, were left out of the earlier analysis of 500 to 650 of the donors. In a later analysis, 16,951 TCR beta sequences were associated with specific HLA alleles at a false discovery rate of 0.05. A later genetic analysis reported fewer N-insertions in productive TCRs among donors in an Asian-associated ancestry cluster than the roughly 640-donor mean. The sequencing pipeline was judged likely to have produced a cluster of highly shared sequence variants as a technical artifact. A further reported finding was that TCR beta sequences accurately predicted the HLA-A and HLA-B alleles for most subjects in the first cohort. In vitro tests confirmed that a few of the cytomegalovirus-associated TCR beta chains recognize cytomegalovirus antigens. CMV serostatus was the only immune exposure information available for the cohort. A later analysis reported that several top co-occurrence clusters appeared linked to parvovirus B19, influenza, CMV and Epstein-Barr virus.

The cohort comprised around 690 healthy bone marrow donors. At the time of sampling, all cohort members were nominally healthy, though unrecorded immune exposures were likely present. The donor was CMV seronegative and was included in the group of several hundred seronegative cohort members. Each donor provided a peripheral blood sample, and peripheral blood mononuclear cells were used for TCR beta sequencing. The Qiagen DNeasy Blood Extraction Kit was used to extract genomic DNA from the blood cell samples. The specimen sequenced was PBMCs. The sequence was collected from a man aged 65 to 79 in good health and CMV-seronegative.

The nucleotide sequence is given as TGTGCCAGCAGTTACCAGGGCGATACGCAGTATTTT. The encoded protein is CASSYQGDTQYF. The chain couples TRBV25-1 to TRBJ2-3; the D gene is perhaps TRBD1, on 5 matching bases. CDR1 and CDR2 were assigned from the germline V gene as MGHDK and SYGVNS. From the cysteine through the phenylalanine, the CDR3 covers 12 amino acids. CDR3 DNA only is kept here, 36 bases in frame from base 1. V is pared back by 5 bases and J by 6 bases, with 9 bases lying between the germline termini.